The clone carrying this T cell receptor (beta chain) was counted a few times. These data belong to a study of ipilimumab plus nivolumab after autologous stem cell transplantation. Clones were sequenced by immunoSEQ multiplex PCR, and TCRdb holds only the in-frame ones, with some missing. The data show around 21,000 clones, 77% seen once. Trimming cost V 0 bases and J 4 bases, with 9 bases left between them. The CDR3 contains 14 residues. Germline assignment: CDR1 MGHRA and CDR2 YSYEKL. Starting 14 to 28 days after autologous transplant, ipilimumab 1 mg/kg was given. The V gene is TRBV4-1, the J gene TRBJ1-2; no clear D. Sequences were derived from PBMCs, sampled in a trial of ipilimumab plus nivolumab as post-transplant consolidation. This clonotype was sampled from a male donor with diffuse large B-cell lymphoma. CDR3 DNA: TGCGCCAGCAGCCAAGATACAGCCACCTATGGCTACACCTTC. Amino acid sequence: CASSQDTATYGYTF.